The 32 T cell receptor beta chains below were found in one sample sequenced in a study of T cells in Graves' hyperthyroidism and ophthalmopathy. There were TCR beta CDR3 regions amplified from RNA transcripts. Using the HTBI primer set, a first-round RT-PCR was run on the TCR CDR3. Each CDR3 protein is one row after TCRdb ran MiXCR on the multiplex PCR reads. The sample consists of approximately 600,000 distinct CDR3 sequences, about 15% of them appearing once. Specimen: blood. These receptors originate from a woman between 25 and 40 years old with Graves' hyperthyroidism that later progressed to Graves' ophthalmopathy.

This clonotype occurred many times. The chain carries TRBV14 and TRBJ2-7, with 11 bases that match TRBD1. Germline CDR1 is SGHDN and CDR2 is FVKESK. CDR3 size: 16 residues. The V segment lost 3 bases and the J segment 2 bases; nucleotides outside the gene matches: 6. Here the CDR3 DNA reads TGTGCCAGCAGCCACCTGGACAGGGGGCTTACCTACGAGCAGTACTTC. Amino acids: CASSHLDRGLTYEQYF.

The chain has TRBV5-6 and TRBJ1-2; TRBD1 might be the D (5 bases). The CDR3 runs to 14 residues. V dropped 3 bases and J dropped 4 bases, with 13 bases sitting between them. Germline V CDR1 and CDR2: SGHDT, YYEEEE. DNA of the CDR3: TGTGCCAGCAGCTCCGGGGGGGTTAGCTATGGCTACACCTTC. Its protein is CASSSGGVSYGYTF.

With regard to this clonotype: A much larger clone lies one base from this, so it may be a read error. A read error is likely, as this CDR3 ends without the conserved phenylalanine or tryptophan. The chain joins TRBV5-1 to TRBJ1-4; possibly TRBD1 for D (5 bases). Germline loops: CDR1 SGHRS, CDR2 YFSETQ. The CDR3 runs to 14 residues. V lost 2 bases and J 3 bases, leaving 8 bases between the germline ends. CDR3 loop: CASSFSQANEKLFS. CDR3 sequence (DNA): TGCGCCAGCAGCTTTTCACAGGCTAATGAAAAACTGTTTTCT.

In this sample, this clonotype turned up many times. The rearrangement uses TRBV29-1 and TRBJ1-2; D not resolved. Trimming left V 6 bases short and J 10 bases short, with 21 bases between. The CDR3 consists of 13 residues. Germline CDR1 is SQVTM and CDR2 is ANQGSEA. CDR3 amino acids: CSVADLMGEAYTF. The DNA for the CDR3 is TGCAGCGTCGCTGACCTCATGGGAGAGGCCTACACCTTC.

The sample holds many counts of this clonotype. CDR3 sequence reads: CASSGRERYYEQYF. The CDR3 nucleotides are TGTGCCAGCAGCGGGCGGGAGAGATACTACGAGCAGTACTTC. V is TRBV13 and J is TRBJ2-7; TRBD2 matches 7 bases. The V gene's germline CDR1 is PRHDT and CDR2 FYEKMQ (reference sequence). The J segment lost 3 bases and the V segment lost 5 bases, leaving 7 bases of the junction unmatched. This CDR3 has 14 residues.

This clonotype was detected many times. The chain combines TRBV28 with TRBJ2-1; 11 bases align to TRBD1. There are 19 residues in the CDR3. V lost 6 bases and J lost 0; bases outside the gene matches: 13. Germline V gene lookup returns CDR1 MDHEN and CDR2 SYDVKM. In nucleotides, the CDR3 is TGTGCCAGCAGAAAGGGACAGGGGGGCTTCACTTCCTCCTACAATGAGCAGTTCTTC. It is translated as CASRKGQGGFTSSYNEQFF.

This clonotype came up many times. V gene TRBV5-1 combines with J gene TRBJ1-2; a weak D match, TRBD1 (5 bases). The length of the CDR3 is 15 residues. V was clipped by 0 bases and J by 6 bases, with 15 bases between them. Germline V lookup: CDR1 SGHRS, CDR2 YFSETQ. CDR3 DNA: TGCGCCAGCAGCTTGGCCGATAGTCAGGGCGATGGCTACACCTTC. Amino acid sequence: CASSLADSQGDGYTF.

Ten or more counts support this clonotype. The chain employs TRBV27 and TRBJ1-1, with TRBD1 matching 7 bases. This CDR3 is 16 amino acids long. The V segment lost 2 bases and the J segment 4 bases; nucleotides outside the gene matches: 10. CDR1 MNHEY and CDR2 SMNVEV come from the germline V gene (reference sequence). This CDR3 reads CASSLRPWDSTTEAFF. The CDR3 DNA sequence: TGTGCCAGCAGTTTACGGCCCTGGGACAGCACCACTGAAGCTTTCTTT.

This clonotype was seen many times. The rearrangement joins TRBV28 to TRBJ2-7; 7 bases are shared with TRBD1. The germline V gene encodes CDR1 MDHEN and CDR2 SYDVKM. CDR3 length: 15 residues. The trim removed 2 bases at V and 3 bases at J, leaving 7 bases unmatched. The CDR3 reads CASSLVGQDRYEQYF. The CDR3 DNA reads TGTGCCAGCAGTTTAGTAGGACAGGACCGCTACGAGCAGTACTTC.

This clonotype occurred a few times. The chain carries TRBV15 and TRBJ2-3, with D possibly TRBD1 on 6 matching bases. Looked up from germline, CDR1 is LNHNV and CDR2 is YYDKDF (reference sequence). The V end lost 6 bases, the J end lost 5 bases, and 15 bases lay between the germline ends. The CDR3 has 14 residues. The CDR3 sequence is CATSRAGVGDTQYF. The CDR3 nucleotides read TGTGCCACCAGTCGAGCAGGGGTGGGAGATACGCAGTATTTT.

This clonotype showed up many times. The chain combines TRBV19 with TRBJ1-5; D is possibly TRBD1 (5 bases). CDR1 and CDR2 from the germline V gene are LNHDA and SQIVND (reference sequence). Trimming stripped 3 bases from V and 7 bases from J, with 16 bases between. The CDR3 is 15 residues long. The CDR3 bases are TGTGCCAGTAGTATCTACCGGGGGTCGGACCAGCCCCAGCATTTT. Translation: CASSIYRGSDQPQHF.

This clonotype was recorded many times. CDR3 nucleotide sequence: TGTGCCAGCAGTTCGGGACAGGGAGAAGTGCTGCATTTT. Translated, it gives CASSSGQGEVLHF. The chain employs TRBV28 and TRBJ1-5; TRBD1 aligns across 9 bases. The CDR3 is 13 amino acids. V lost 4 bases, J lost 15 bases, and 10 bases stayed unmatched. Looked up from germline, CDR1 is MDHEN and CDR2 is SYDVKM. The entire variable domain, with the rest obtained from reference TRBV28 and TRBJ1-5, is as follows: DVKVTQSSRYLVKRTGEKVFLECVQDMDHENMFWYRQDPGLGLRLIYFSYDVKMKEKGDIPEGYSVSREKKERFSLILESASTNQTSMYLCASSSGQGEVLHFGDGTRLSIL.

V usage is TRBV3-1 and J usage is TRBJ1-1; the D is unclear. The CDR3 is 14 amino acids. V lost 4 bases, J lost 4 bases, and 13 bases lay in between. Germline assignment: CDR1 LGHDT and CDR2 YNNKEL (reference sequence). The CDR3 nucleotides read TGTGCCAGCAGCCCTAGGTTTAGTGCCACTGAAGCTTTCTTT. The encoded protein is CASSPRFSATEAFF.

The sample holds many counts of this clonotype. The chain links TRBV2 to TRBJ1-1, with 7 bases matching TRBD1. J gave up 4 bases and V 7 bases, and 9 bases lay outside the gene matches. Germline values: CDR1 SNHLY, CDR2 FYNNEI. This CDR3 has 14 residues. The DNA for the CDR3 is TGTGCCAGCATCCTCCAGACAGGGAGCACTGAAGCTTTCTTT. This codes for CASILQTGSTEAFF.

The J gene is TRBJ1-5, the V gene TRBV19; D uncertain. The CDR3 extends over 16 amino acids. Between the trimmed V and J ends, which lost 7 bases and 3 bases, there was a span of 19 bases. The germline V gene has CDR1 LNHDA and CDR2 SQIVND (reference sequence). CDR3 bases: TGTGCCAGTAATGATCCGGCCCTTTACCCCAATCAGCCCCAGCATTTT. It codes for CASNDPALYPNQPQHF.

Of note for this clonotype: A read error may explain this, as a much larger clone is one base away. V gene TRBV7-9 combines with J gene TRBJ2-3; TRBD2 agrees at 11 bases. Germline loops: CDR1 SEHNR, CDR2 FQNEAQ (reference sequence). This CDR3 is built from 16 residues. The DNA for the CDR3 is TGTGTCAGCAGCGGACGGACTAGCGGGAGCACAGATACGCAGTATTTT. Translation: CVSSGRTSGSTDTQYF.

This clonotype showed up just a few times. The chain employs TRBV6-2 or TRBV6-3 and TRBJ1-5; the D gene is possibly TRBD1 (5 bases). V was shortened by 4 bases and J by 1 base, with 11 bases between the two germline ends. This CDR3 has 15 amino acids. Looked up from germline, CDR1 is MNHEY and CDR2 is SVGEGT. The chain's CDR3 is CASSLQVGSNQPQHF. The CDR3 DNA reads as TGTGCCAGCAGTTTACAGGTGGGGAGCAATCAGCCCCAGCATTTT.

This clonotype was observed a handful of times. An end of the junction does not agree with germline; a read error may underlie this. The chain couples TRBV12-3 or TRBV12-4 to TRBJ1-1, with 7 bases fitting TRBD1. The CDR3 has 16 amino acids. This CDR3 reads CAGSDRQGLPNTEAFF. DNA of the CDR3: TGTGCCGGCAGTGATCGACAGGGCCTTCCGAACACCGAAGCTTTCTTT.

This clonotype was counted many times. CDR3 nucleotides: TGCAGTGCTAGAGATTCCCGGGCGGGCCCGGCAGATACGCAGTATTTT. This sequence encodes CSARDSRAGPADTQYF. This sequence joins TRBV20-1 and TRBJ2-3, with D possibly being TRBD2 (5 bases). Looked up from germline, CDR1 is DFQATT and CDR2 is SNEGSKA (reference sequence). This CDR3 has 16 amino acids. V lost 0 bases, J lost 4 bases, and 17 bases lay in between.

This clonotype has a handful of counts. The chain combines TRBV19 with TRBJ1-3; D is unclear. The CDR3 contains 12 residues. Deletions cut 9 bases from V and 3 bases from J, with 9 bases between. Germline assignment: CDR1 LNHDA and CDR2 SQIVND (reference sequence). This chain's CDR3 is CASTRLGNTIYF. CDR3 coding DNA: TGTGCCAGCACCCGCCTTGGAAACACCATATATTTT.

This clonotype has a count of ten or more. The rearrangement joins TRBV6-1 to TRBJ1-1; D remains ambiguous. CDR3 length equals 13 residues. Germline V gene sequence: CDR1 MNHNS, CDR2 SASEGT. Trimming cost V 4 bases and J 1 base, with 7 bases left between them. CDR3 protein: CASSGEGNTEAFF. As DNA, the CDR3 is TGTGCCAGCAGTGGTGAGGGGAACACTGAAGCTTTCTTT.

This chain joins TRBV3-1 and TRBJ2-4, with D possibly being TRBD2 (6 bases). The CDR3 spans 17 residues. The germline V gene encodes CDR1 LGHDT and CDR2 YNNKEL (reference sequence). Trimming removed 4 bases from V and 2 bases from J, with 18 bases in between. The DNA for the CDR3 is TGTGCCAGCAGCCCAGAGCCGGTTACTAGCTCCAAAAACATTCAGTACTTC. Its protein is CASSPEPVTSSKNIQYF.

At least ten counts were recorded for this clonotype. The V call is TRBV2, the J call TRBJ2-7; weak D call: TRBD2 (5 bases). Germline V gene sequence: CDR1 SNHLY, CDR2 FYNNEI. CDR3 length equals 12 residues. Deletions cut 4 bases from V and 6 bases from J, with 10 bases between. The CDR3 region is CASSVNGVEQYF. The CDR3 DNA reads TGTGCCAGCAGTGTGAACGGGGTCGAGCAGTACTTC. Based on the CDR3 plus reference TRBV2 and TRBJ2-7, the full variable domain is EPEVTQTPSHQVTQMGQEVILRCVPISNHLYFYWYRQILGQKVEFLVSFYNNEISEKSEIFDDQFSVERPDGSNFTLKIRSTKLEDSAMYFCASSVNGVEQYFGPGTRLTVT.

This clonotype appeared a single time. The CDR3 ends on some other residue instead of the conserved phenylalanine or tryptophan, so this is likely a read error. This chain uses TRBV11-3 with TRBJ1-1; 7 bases are a match to TRBD1. In germline, CDR1 is SGHNT, CDR2 YENEEA. V gave up 6 bases and J gave up 0 bases; unmatched junction bases: 10. The CDR3 has 16 amino acids. CDR3 amino acids: CASSSWDSFMNTEAFV. The CDR3 DNA is TGTGCCAGCAGTTCTTGGGACAGTTTCATGAACACTGAAGCTTTCGTT.

J is TRBJ1-1 and V is TRBV4-1; D is undetermined. Germline CDR1 reads MGHRA; CDR2 reads YSYEKL. V gave up 3 bases and J gave up 5 bases, with 10 bases separating them. The CDR3 is made up of 13 amino acids. The CDR3 DNA sequence: TGCGCCAGCAGCCACCCCCGGGATACTGAAGCTTTCTTT. Residues: CASSHPRDTEAFF.

This rearrangement joins TRBV7-6 to TRBJ1-2, with a possible D match to TRBD1 (5 bases). The V end was cut by 0 bases, the J end by 4 bases, with 15 bases between. Germline V gives CDR1 SGHVS, CDR2 FNYEAQ. The CDR3 length is 16 residues. CDR3 DNA: TGTGCCAGCAGCTTAGCGGGGGGGTATAATTCCTATGGCTACACCTTC. Translated, it gives CASSLAGGYNSYGYTF. Complete variable domain (other parts from reference TRBV7-6 and TRBJ1-2): GAGVSQSPRYKVTKRGQDVALRCDPISGHVSLYWYRQALGQGPEFLTYFNYEAQQDKSGLPNDRFSAERPEGSISTLTIQRTEQRDSAMYRCASSLAGGYNSYGYTFGSGTRLTVV.

The J gene is TRBJ1-5, the V gene TRBV20-1, with 7 positions matching TRBD1. The CDR3 has 15 residues. Germline CDR1 is DFQATT and CDR2 is SNEGSKA (reference sequence). V dropped 6 bases and J dropped 7; count of bases not matched to a gene: 15. CDR3 DNA sequence: TGCAGTGCCGGGGGGGGCAGGGGGTCGCGACAGCCCCAGCATTTT. This translates into CSAGGGRGSRQPQHF.

J is TRBJ1-5 and V is TRBV11-3; TRBD1 is a possible D gene (6 bases). V lost 5 bases, J lost 5 bases, and 13 bases lay in between. This CDR3 is built from 14 residues. The V gene's germline CDR1 is SGHNT and CDR2 YENEEA. The CDR3: CASSTGQPDQPQHF. The CDR3 DNA follows: TGTGCCAGCAGCACAGGACAGCCTGATCAGCCCCAGCATTTT.

The CDR3 DNA is TGCAGTGCTAGAGATGGGGAGTGGACTGAAGCTTTCTTT. This gives the protein CSARDGEWTEAFF. The chain joins TRBV20-1 to TRBJ1-1; D gene ambiguous. The CDR3 has 13 amino acids. In germline, CDR1 is DFQATT, CDR2 SNEGSKA (reference sequence). Trimming took 0 bases from V and 5 from J, leaving 10 bases between them.

This clonotype has only one observation. The V and J genes are TRBV6-1 and TRBJ1-4, with TRBD1 matching 8 bases. After removal of 6 bases from V and 6 bases from J, the junction contained 9 bases not matched to a gene. The CDR3 length is 15 residues. In germline, CDR1 is MNHNS, CDR2 SASEGT. The CDR3 reads CASRSRTGIDEKLFF. The CDR3, as DNA: TGTGCCAGCAGATCCCGGACAGGGATAGATGAAAAACTGTTTTTT.

This clonotype was counted ten times or more. The V and J genes are TRBV10-2 and TRBJ2-6; a possible D gene is TRBD1 (5 bases). The V gene's germline CDR1 is WSHSY and CDR2 SAAADI. The CDR3 loop spans 18 amino acids. Trimming took 2 bases from V and 4 from J, leaving 18 bases between them. The DNA for the CDR3 is TGCGCCAGCAGTGAGGAACAGGCCCTACCTGTGGGGGCCAACGTCCTGACTTTC. Encoded protein: CASSEEQALPVGANVLTF.

There are many counts of this clonotype. The rearrangement joins TRBV27 to TRBJ1-2; possibly TRBD1 for D (5 bases). The V gene's germline CDR1 is MNHEY and CDR2 SMNVEV (reference sequence). Trimming shortened V by 6 bases and J by 4 bases, and 12 bases separated the two germline ends. This CDR3 region has 13 residues. DNA of the CDR3: TGTGCCAGCAGCTCGGGGGGAAGCTATGGCTACACCTTC. Translating gives CASSSGGSYGYTF.